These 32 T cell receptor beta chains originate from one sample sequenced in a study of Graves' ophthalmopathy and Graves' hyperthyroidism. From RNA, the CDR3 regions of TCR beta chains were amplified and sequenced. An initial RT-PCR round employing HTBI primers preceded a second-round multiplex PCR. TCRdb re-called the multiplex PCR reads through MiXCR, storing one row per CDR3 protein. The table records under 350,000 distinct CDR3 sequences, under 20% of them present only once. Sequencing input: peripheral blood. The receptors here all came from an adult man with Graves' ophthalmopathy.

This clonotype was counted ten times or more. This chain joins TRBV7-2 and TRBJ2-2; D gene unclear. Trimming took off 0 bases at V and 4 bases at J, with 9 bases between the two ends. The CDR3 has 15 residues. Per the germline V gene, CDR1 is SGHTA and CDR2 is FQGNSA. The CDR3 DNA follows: TGTGCCAGCAGCTTAGCGAGGCAGGCCACCGGGGAGCTGTTTTTT. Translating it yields CASSLARQATGELFF.

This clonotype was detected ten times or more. Here the CDR3 DNA reads TGTGCCAGCAGCTCTGTCCTCGGGGGCACAAGGGGGGAGCAGTACTTC. It specifies CASSSVLGGTRGEQYF. This rearrangement joins TRBV11-2 to TRBJ2-7; the D gene could be TRBD1 or TRBD2 (6 bases each). The germline V and J ends were trimmed by 4 bases and 7 bases, with 23 bases remaining between them. The germline gives CDR1 SGHAT, CDR2 FQNNGV. The CDR3 is 16 amino acids.

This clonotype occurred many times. CDR3 sequence: CASSTGQRNTEAFF. CDR3 nucleotide sequence: TGTGCCAGCAGTACGGGACAAAGGAACACTGAAGCTTTCTTT. This chain links TRBV6-5 with TRBJ1-1; tentatively, D is TRBD1 (6 bases). V lost 5 bases, J lost 1 base, and 11 bases lay in between. Germline V gene lookup returns CDR1 MNHEY and CDR2 SVGAGI. The CDR3 is made up of 14 amino acids.

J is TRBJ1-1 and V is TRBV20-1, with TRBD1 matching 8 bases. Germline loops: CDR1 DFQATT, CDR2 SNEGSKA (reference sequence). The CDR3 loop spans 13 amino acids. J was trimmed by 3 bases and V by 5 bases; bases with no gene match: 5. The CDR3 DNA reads TGCAGTGCTCGACAGGGGAGGGACACTGAAGCTTTCTTT. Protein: CSARQGRDTEAFF.

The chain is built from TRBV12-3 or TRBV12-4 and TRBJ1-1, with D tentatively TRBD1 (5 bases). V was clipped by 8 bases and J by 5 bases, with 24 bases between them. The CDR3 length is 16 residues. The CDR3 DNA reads TGTGCCAGCGGCAGGGAGGGATTGGGACTGGGAACTGAAGCTTTCTTT. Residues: CASGREGLGLGTEAFF.

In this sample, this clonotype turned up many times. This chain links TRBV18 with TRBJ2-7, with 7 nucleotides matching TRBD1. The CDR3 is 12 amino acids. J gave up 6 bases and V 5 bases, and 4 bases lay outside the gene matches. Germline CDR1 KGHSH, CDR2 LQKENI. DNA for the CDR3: TGTGCCAGCTCAGCACAGGGGCCCGAGCAGTACTTC. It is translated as CASSAQGPEQYF.

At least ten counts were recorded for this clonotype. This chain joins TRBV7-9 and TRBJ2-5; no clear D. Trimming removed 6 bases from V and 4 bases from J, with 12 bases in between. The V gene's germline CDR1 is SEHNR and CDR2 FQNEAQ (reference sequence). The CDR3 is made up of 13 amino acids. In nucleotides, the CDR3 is TGTGCCAGCAGTGAAGATTCCGGAGAGACCCAGTACTTC. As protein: CASSEDSGETQYF.

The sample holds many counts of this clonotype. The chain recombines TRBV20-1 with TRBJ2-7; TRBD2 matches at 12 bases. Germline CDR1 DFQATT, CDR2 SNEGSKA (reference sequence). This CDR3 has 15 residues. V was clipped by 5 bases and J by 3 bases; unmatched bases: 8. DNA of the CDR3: TGCAGTGCTCCTACCGGGACTAGCGGGCGCTACGAGCAGTACTTC. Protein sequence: CSAPTGTSGRYEQYF.

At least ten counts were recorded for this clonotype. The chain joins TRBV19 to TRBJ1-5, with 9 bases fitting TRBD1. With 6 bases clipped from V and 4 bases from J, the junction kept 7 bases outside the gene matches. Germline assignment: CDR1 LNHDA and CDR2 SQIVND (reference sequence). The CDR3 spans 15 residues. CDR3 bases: TGTGCCAGTAGGGAGACGGGGACAGGGAATCAGCCCCAGCATTTT. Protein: CASRETGTGNQPQHF.

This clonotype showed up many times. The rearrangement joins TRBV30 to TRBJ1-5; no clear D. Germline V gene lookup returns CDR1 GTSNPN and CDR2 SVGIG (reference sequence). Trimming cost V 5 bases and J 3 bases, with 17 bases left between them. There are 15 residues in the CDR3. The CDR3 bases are TGTGCCTGGGCGCGACGGGAAAGAATCAATCAGCCCCAGCATTTT. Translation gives CAWARRERINQPQHF.

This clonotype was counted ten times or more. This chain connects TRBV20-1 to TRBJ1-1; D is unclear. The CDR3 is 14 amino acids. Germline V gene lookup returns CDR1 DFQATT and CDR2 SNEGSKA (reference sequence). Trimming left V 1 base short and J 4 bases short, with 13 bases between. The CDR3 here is CSARGLRLGTEAFF. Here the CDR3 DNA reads TGCAGTGCTAGAGGACTCCGGCTGGGCACTGAAGCTTTCTTT.

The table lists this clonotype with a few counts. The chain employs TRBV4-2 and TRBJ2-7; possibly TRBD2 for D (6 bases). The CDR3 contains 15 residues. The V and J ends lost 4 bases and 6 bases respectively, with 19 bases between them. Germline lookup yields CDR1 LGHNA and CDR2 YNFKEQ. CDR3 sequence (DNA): TGTGCCAGCAGCCTCCTGGCGCGGGGCCCTCCCGAGCAGTACTTC. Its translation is CASSLLARGPPEQYF.

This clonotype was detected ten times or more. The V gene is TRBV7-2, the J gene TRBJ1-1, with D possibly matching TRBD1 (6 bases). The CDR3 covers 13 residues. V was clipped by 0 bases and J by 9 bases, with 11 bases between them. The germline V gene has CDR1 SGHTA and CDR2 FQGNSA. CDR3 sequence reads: CASSLAGWGQAFF. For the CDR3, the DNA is TGTGCCAGCAGCTTAGCGGGGTGGGGGCAAGCTTTCTTT.

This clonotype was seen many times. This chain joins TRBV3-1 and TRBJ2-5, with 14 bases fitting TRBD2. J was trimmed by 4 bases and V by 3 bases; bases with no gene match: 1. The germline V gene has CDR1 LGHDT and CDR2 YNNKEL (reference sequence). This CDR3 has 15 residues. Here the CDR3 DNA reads TGTGCCAGCAGCCAGGGACTAGCGGGAGTAGAGACCCAGTACTTC. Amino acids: CASSQGLAGVETQYF.

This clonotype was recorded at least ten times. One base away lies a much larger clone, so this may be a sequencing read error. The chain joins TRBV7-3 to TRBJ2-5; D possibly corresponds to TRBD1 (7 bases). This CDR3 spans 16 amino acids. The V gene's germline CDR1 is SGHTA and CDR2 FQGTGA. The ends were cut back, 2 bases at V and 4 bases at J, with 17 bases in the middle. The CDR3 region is CASSLLGAGGRETQYF. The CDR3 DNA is TGTGCCAGCAGCTTATTGGGGGCAGGGGGGCGAGAGACCCAGTACTTC.

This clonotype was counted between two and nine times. CDR3 nucleotides: TGTGCCAGCAGCTTCCGGGAGGTCGGAAATTCACCCCTCCACTTT. Translation gives CASSFREVGNSPLHF. This chain connects TRBV12-3 or TRBV12-4 to TRBJ1-6, with D uncertain. There are 15 residues in the CDR3. V gave up 6 bases and J gave up 7 bases, with 16 bases separating them.

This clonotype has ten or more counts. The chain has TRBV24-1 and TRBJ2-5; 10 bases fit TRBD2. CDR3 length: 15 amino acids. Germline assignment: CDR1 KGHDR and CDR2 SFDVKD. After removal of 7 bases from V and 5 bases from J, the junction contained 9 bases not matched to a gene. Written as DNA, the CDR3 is TGTGCCACCAGCGAGCGGGGGGGGCCGTATGAGACCCAGTACTTC. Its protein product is CATSERGGPYETQYF.

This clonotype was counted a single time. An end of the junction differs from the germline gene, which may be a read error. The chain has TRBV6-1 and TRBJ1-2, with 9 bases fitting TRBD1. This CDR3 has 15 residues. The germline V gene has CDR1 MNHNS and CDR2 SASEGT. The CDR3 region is CASSEAWDRENGYAF. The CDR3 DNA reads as TGTGCCAGCAGTGAAGCTTGGGACAGGGAGAATGGCTACGCCTTC.

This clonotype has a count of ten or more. CDR3 sequence: CSVEAIRDQPQHF. CDR3 sequence (DNA): TGCAGCGTTGAAGCCATAAGGGATCAGCCCCAGCATTTT. The chain combines TRBV29-1 with TRBJ1-5; no definite D call. The CDR3 runs 13 residues. Deletions cut 1 base from V and 5 bases from J, with 9 bases between. Germline V lookup: CDR1 SQVTM, CDR2 ANQGSEA.

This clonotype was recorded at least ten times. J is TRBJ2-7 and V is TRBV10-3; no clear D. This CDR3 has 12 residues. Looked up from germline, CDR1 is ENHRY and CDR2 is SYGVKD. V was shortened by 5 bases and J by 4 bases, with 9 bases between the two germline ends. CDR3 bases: TGTGCCATCAGTATAGGACCATACGAGCAGTACTTC. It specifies CAISIGPYEQYF.

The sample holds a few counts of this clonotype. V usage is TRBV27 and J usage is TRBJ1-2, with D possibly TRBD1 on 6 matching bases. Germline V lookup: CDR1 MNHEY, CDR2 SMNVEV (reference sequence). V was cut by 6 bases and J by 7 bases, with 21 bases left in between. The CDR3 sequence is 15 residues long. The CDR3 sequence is CASSPGVRGRGGYTF. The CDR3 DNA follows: TGTGCCAGCAGCCCAGGGGTCAGGGGCCGGGGTGGCTACACCTTC.

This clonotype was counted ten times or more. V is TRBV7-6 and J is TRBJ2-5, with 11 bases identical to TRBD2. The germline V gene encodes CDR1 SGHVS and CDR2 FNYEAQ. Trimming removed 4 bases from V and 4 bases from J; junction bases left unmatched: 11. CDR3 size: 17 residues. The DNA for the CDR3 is TGTGCCAGCAGCTCCTTAGCGGGGGGGCTATCAGGAGAGACCCAGTACTTC. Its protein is CASSSLAGGLSGETQYF.

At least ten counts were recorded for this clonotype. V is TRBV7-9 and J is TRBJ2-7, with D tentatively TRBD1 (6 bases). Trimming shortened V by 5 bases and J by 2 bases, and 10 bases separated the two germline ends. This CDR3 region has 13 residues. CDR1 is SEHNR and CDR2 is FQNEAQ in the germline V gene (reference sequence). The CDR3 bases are TGTGCCAGCAGCCCTACAGGGACCTACGAGCAGTACTTC. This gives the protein CASSPTGTYEQYF. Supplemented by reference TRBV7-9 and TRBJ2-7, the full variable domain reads DTGVSQNPRHKITKRGQNVTFRCDPISEHNRLYWYRQTLGQGPEFLTYFQNEAQLEKSRLLSDRFSAERPKGSFSTLEIQRTEQGDSAMYLCASSPTGTYEQYFGPGTRLTVT.

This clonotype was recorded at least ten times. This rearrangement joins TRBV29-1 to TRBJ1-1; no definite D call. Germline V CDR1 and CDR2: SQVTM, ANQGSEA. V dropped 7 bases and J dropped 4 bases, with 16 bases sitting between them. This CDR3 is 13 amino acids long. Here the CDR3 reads CSALPPMGTEAFF. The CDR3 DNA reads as TGCAGCGCCCTGCCCCCGATGGGCACTGAAGCTTTCTTT.

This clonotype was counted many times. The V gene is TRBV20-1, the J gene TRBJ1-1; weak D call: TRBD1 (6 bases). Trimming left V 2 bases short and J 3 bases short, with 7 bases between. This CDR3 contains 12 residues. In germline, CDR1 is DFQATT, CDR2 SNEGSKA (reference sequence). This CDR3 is CSARRGDTEAFF. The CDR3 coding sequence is TGCAGTGCTAGAAGGGGGGACACTGAAGCTTTCTTT.

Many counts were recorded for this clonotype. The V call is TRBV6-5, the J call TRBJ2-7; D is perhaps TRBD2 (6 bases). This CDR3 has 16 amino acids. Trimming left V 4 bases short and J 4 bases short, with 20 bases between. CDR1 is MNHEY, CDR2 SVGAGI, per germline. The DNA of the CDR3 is TGTGCCAGCAGTTTTACCGCTGCCGGGAGTAGATACGAGCAGTACTTC. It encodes CASSFTAAGSRYEQYF.

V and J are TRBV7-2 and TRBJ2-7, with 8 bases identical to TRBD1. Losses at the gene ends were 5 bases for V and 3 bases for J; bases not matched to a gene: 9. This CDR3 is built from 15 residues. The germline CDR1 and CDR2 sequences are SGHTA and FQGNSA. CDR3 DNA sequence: TGTGCCAGCAGCAGAGGGACAGGAGGGATCTACGAGCAGTACTTC. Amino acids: CASSRGTGGIYEQYF.

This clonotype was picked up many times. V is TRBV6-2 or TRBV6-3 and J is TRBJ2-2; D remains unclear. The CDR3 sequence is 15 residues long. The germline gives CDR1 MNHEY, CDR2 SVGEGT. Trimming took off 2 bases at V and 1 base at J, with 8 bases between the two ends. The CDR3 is CASSYLNRNTGELFF. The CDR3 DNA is TGTGCCAGCAGTTACCTCAACAGGAACACCGGGGAGCTGTTTTTT.

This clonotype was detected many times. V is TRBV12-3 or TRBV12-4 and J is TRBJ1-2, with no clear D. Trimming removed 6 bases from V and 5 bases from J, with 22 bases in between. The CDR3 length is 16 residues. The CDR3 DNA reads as TGTGCCAGCAGCCCCAGTGGCCCTACCGCGGGATATGGCTACACCTTC. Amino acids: CASSPSGPTAGYGYTF.

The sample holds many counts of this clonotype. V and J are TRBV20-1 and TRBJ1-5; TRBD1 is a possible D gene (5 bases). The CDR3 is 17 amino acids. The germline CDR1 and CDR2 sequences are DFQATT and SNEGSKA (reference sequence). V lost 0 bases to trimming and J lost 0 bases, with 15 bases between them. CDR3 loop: CSARDNKQAYSNQPQHF. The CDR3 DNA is TGCAGTGCTAGAGATAACAAACAGGCGTATAGCAATCAGCCCCAGCATTTT.

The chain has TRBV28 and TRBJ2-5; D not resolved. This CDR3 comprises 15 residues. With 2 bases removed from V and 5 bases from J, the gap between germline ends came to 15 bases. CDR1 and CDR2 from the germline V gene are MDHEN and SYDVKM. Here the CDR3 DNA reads TGTGCCAGCAGTTTAATAAATTCAGTAGGGGAGACCCAGTACTTC. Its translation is CASSLINSVGETQYF.

CDR3 bases: TGTGCCAGCAGAGACTCCGGGACTAGCTACGAGCAGTACTTC. Translated, it gives CASRDSGTSYEQYF. The chain is built from TRBV28 and TRBJ2-7; 8 bases are a match to TRBD2. V was clipped by 6 bases and J by 3 bases; unmatched bases: 7. Germline values: CDR1 MDHEN, CDR2 SYDVKM. The CDR3 runs to 14 residues.